The T cell receptor (beta chain) under discussion was sequenced for a study of T and B cells in COVID-19 patients. Multiplex PCR with BIOMED2 TRB-A/B primer pools amplified TRB rearrangements. Via MiXCR, TCRdb re-called the multiplex PCR reads, giving one row per CDR3 protein. The table shows some 9,100 distinct CDR3 sequences, with more than 25% occurring only once. Study outcomes and limitations: In COVID-19 patients, T cell receptor beta variable and joining gene use was reportedly strongly skewed.

This clonotype was seen once. Its antigen is not known. The CDR3 covers 14 residues. V was cut by 11 bases and J by 5 bases, with 21 bases left in between. The germline V gene encodes CDR1 MNHNS and CDR2 SASEGT. TRB was amplified from around 250-500 ng of blood genomic DNA. This receptor was taken from a human donor who had recovered from COVID-19. V is TRBV6-1 and J is TRBJ1-1, with no clear D. The sample taken for sequencing was blood. The CDR3 sequence: CAGLPLREGTEAFF. The CDR3 nucleotides are TGTGCCGGCCTACCACTCCGGGAAGGAACTGAAGCTTTCTTT.